These 18 T cell receptor beta chains came from one sample sequenced in a study of graft-versus-host responses after intestinal transplantation (dated by TCRdb to the early 2020s). To isolate intraepithelial and lamina propria lymphocytes from graft specimens, dithiothreitol, EDTA incubations and collagenase D digestion were used. Libraries were constructed by the immunoSEQ multiplex PCR assay. The immuneACCESS repertoire file appears here via TCRdb, limited to in-frame rearrangements. These files lack a portion of the clones; in checked studies, under half of the deficit traces to unresolved V genes, and the cause of the others is not known. This sample has thousands of clones in its table, and 85% of those were observed once. Jointly, the top ten make up approximately 11% of the sample. This specimen consisted of ileum tissue, obtained 156 days after intestinal transplant. The receptors originated from a human patient who received an intestinal transplant, so some T cells may come from the graft donor.

For the CDR3, the DNA is TGTGCCAGCAGTGAAGGGTTCAGGGGTCAGCCCCAGCATTTT. Residues: CASSEGFRGQPQHF. The chain uses TRBV2 and TRBJ1-5; weak D call: TRBD1 (6 bases). CDR1 SNHLY and CDR2 FYNNEI come from the germline V gene. V was pared by 1 base and J by 6 bases, with 10 bases between. The length of the CDR3 is 14 residues. Filled out from reference TRBV2 and TRBJ1-5, the complete variable domain reads EPEVTQTPSHQVTQMGQEVILRCVPISNHLYFYWYRQILGQKVEFLVSFYNNEISEKSEIFDDQFSVERPDGSNFTLKIRSTKLEDSAMYFCASSEGFRGQPQHFGDGTRLSIL.

The rearrangement joins TRBV5-1 to TRBJ2-5; a weak D match, TRBD2 (6 bases). The V end lost 4 bases, the J end lost 1 base, and 8 bases lay between the germline ends. The germline V gene encodes CDR1 SGHRS and CDR2 YFSETQ. CDR3 length: 13 residues. CDR3 in DNA: TGCGCCAGCAGCCCGGGGGTCCAAGAGACCCAGTACTTC. This codes for CASSPGVQETQYF.

The chain recombines TRBV30 with TRBJ2-1; D unresolved. The CDR3 runs 14 residues. The V and J ends lost 8 bases and 3 bases respectively, with 17 bases between them. Germline CDR1 GTSNPN, CDR2 SVGIG (reference sequence). The DNA of the CDR3 is TGTGCCCTCTCCCCGGCCAGCCACTACAATGAGCAGTTCTTC. This sequence encodes CALSPASHYNEQFF. Full variable domain (outside the CDR3, taken from reference TRBV30 and TRBJ2-1): SQTIHQWPATLVQPVGSPLSLECTVEGTSNPNLYWYRQAAGRGLQLLFYSVGIGQISSEVPQNLSASRPQDRQFILSSKKLLLSDSGFYLCALSPASHYNEQFFGPGTRLTVL.

The rearrangement joins TRBV4-1 to TRBJ2-1; D may be TRBD1 or TRBD2 (5 bases each). This CDR3 has 19 amino acids. V was shortened by 1 base and J by 0 bases, with 19 bases between the two germline ends. Germline V gene data show CDR1 as MGHRA and CDR2 as YSYEKL. This chain's CDR3 is CASSQAMTGAGISYNEQFF. In DNA, the CDR3 is TGCGCCAGCAGCCAAGCTATGACCGGGGCCGGGATCTCCTACAATGAGCAGTTCTTC.

The genes are TRBV6-4 and TRBJ2-6; D gene uncertain. CDR3 size: 15 residues. Trimming removed 0 bases at V and 0 bases at J, with 3 bases between. Germline V CDR1 and CDR2: MRHNA, SNTAGT. The CDR3 sequence is CASSDSSSGANVLTF. In nucleotides, the CDR3 is TGTGCCAGCAGTGACTCTAGCTCTGGGGCCAACGTCCTGACTTTC.

The chain carries TRBV5-1 and TRBJ2-5; 7 bases agree with TRBD2. This CDR3 comprises 15 residues. Looked up from germline, CDR1 is SGHRS and CDR2 is YFSETQ. Trimming at V came to 2 bases and at J to 3 bases, leaving 7 bases not matched to a gene. CDR3 bases: TGCGCCAGCAGCTTACTAGCGTCGGGAAAAGAGACCCAGTACTTC. This encodes CASSLLASGKETQYF.

This clone was counted a few times. The chain recombines TRBV5-1 with TRBJ2-1; TRBD2 is a possible D gene (6 bases). The CDR3 loop spans 14 amino acids. Germline V gives CDR1 SGHRS, CDR2 YFSETQ. V was shortened by 3 bases and J by 4 bases, with 11 bases between the two germline ends. The CDR3, as DNA: TGCGCCAGCAGCTCCGGGGACTTTTACAATGAGCAGTTCTTC. Its protein is CASSSGDFYNEQFF.

This chain links TRBV7-8 with TRBJ2-7, with D perhaps TRBD2 (5 bases). The germline V and J ends were trimmed by 1 base and 3 bases, with 13 bases remaining between them. The CDR3 is 15 amino acids. Germline CDR1 reads SGHVS; CDR2 reads FQNEAQ. The CDR3 coding sequence is TGTGCCAGCAGCTTAGTTTCCTCGGGGTACTACGAGCAGTACTTC. This sequence encodes CASSLVSSGYYEQYF.

This sequence joins TRBV6-6 and TRBJ1-4; no clear D. V lost 8 bases and J 8 bases, leaving 9 bases between the germline ends. From germline, CDR1 is MNHNY and CDR2 SVGAGI (reference sequence). CDR3 length: 11 amino acids. The CDR3 region is CASGYQEKLFF. CDR3 sequence (DNA): TGTGCCAGCGGATACCAGGAAAAACTGTTTTTT.

The V call is TRBV5-1, the J call TRBJ1-1; no clear D. The V gene's germline CDR1 is SGHRS and CDR2 YFSETQ. Trimming pared 0 bases from V and 1 base from J, leaving 10 bases between. The CDR3 has 15 amino acids. Written as DNA, the CDR3 is TGCGCCAGCAGCTTGGAGTTAACGGGGAACACTGAAGCTTTCTTT. It specifies CASSLELTGNTEAFF.

This clone was observed a handful of times. The chain carries TRBV5-1 and TRBJ2-5; possible D gene TRBD2, 6 bases. The germline gives CDR1 SGHRS, CDR2 YFSETQ. CDR3 length: 15 amino acids. V was shortened by 0 bases and J by 1 base, with 10 bases between the two germline ends. The CDR3 bases are TGCGCCAGCAGCTTGGAGGAGGGACCCCAAGAGACCCAGTACTTC. Residues: CASSLEEGPQETQYF.

The rearrangement joins TRBV7-7 to TRBJ1-1; D gene unclear. The CDR3 has 13 amino acids. CDR1 is SSHAT, CDR2 FNYEAQ, per germline (reference sequence). V was cut by 5 bases and J by 5 bases, with 12 bases left in between. Here the CDR3 DNA reads TGTGCCAGCAGCCTCCTACCGGGGACTGAAGCTTTCTTT. Protein: CASSLLPGTEAFF.

This clone was picked up a small number of times. The chain carries TRBV6-5 and TRBJ1-1; D may be TRBD1 (6 bases). V gave up 6 bases and J gave up 5 bases, with 13 bases separating them. Germline assignment: CDR1 MNHEY and CDR2 SVGAGI. The CDR3 consists of 13 residues. The CDR3 region is CASSLRGETEAFF. The CDR3 DNA sequence: TGTGCCAGCAGCCTCAGGGGAGAGACTGAAGCTTTCTTT.

The rearrangement joins TRBV7-8 to TRBJ2-7; D perhaps matches TRBD1 (7 bases). This CDR3 region has 14 residues. Trimming took 8 bases from V and 2 from J, leaving 16 bases between them. The germline CDR1 and CDR2 sequences are SGHVS and FQNEAQ. CDR3 protein: CASSAGQTAYEQYF. For the CDR3, the DNA is TGTGCCAGCTCCGCGGGACAGACTGCCTACGAGCAGTACTTC.

The J gene is TRBJ1-1, the V gene TRBV13, with 7 bases fitting TRBD1. The trim removed 3 bases at V and 3 bases at J, leaving 10 bases unmatched. CDR3 length: 16 amino acids. Germline V gives CDR1 PRHDT, CDR2 FYEKMQ (reference sequence). The CDR3 is CASSFYFGQEHTEAFF. Written as DNA, the CDR3 is TGTGCCAGCAGCTTCTACTTCGGACAGGAGCACACTGAAGCTTTCTTT.

The genes are TRBV28 and TRBJ2-7; TRBD1 agrees at 9 bases. J lost 4 bases, V lost 7 bases, and 5 bases had no gene match. The CDR3 has 13 residues. Germline V gene data show CDR1 as MDHEN and CDR2 as SYDVKM. The CDR3 DNA sequence: TGTGCCAGCACAGGGACAGGGTATTACGAGCAGTACTTC. Translated, it gives CASTGTGYYEQYF.

The V gene is TRBV5-1, the J gene TRBJ2-7; unclear D gene. Gene TRBJ2-1 matches the end of the DNA better, so the J call may be wrong. CDR1 is SGHRS and CDR2 is YFSETQ in the germline V gene. The CDR3 length is 12 residues. CDR3 nucleotide sequence: TGCGCCAGCAGCTTGGCCCTGGATGAGCAGTTCTTC. Translating it yields CASSLALDEQFF.

This clone was observed a handful of times. V gene TRBV6-1 combines with J gene TRBJ1-2; 9 nucleotides line up with TRBD1. This CDR3 comprises 14 residues. Looked up from germline, CDR1 is MNHNS and CDR2 is SASEGT. V was pared by 2 bases and J by 7 bases, with 5 bases of the junction left unmatched. The CDR3 DNA reads as TGTGCCAGCAGTGAACGGGGACAGGGAGCTGGCTACACCTTC. Protein sequence: CASSERGQGAGYTF.